This T cell receptor beta chain was recovered during a study of radiation and T cells in renal cell carcinoma. V lost 2 bases to trimming and J lost 1 base, with 12 bases between them. The CDR3 length is 16 residues. Germline CDR1 is LNHDA and CDR2 is SQIVND (reference sequence). Time point: blood 2 weeks post-SBRT. Treatment reported: 15 Gy SBRT to primary tumor, nephrectomy 4 weeks later. This table comes from immunoSEQ multiplex PCR, and its TCRdb copy is limited to in-frame clones, with some not included. The repertoire holds about 150,000 clones, with approximately 86% as singletons. This chain links TRBV19 with TRBJ2-1, with unresolved D. This receptor was taken from a woman aged 45-59 years with renal cell carcinoma. The material sequenced was blood, taken from a patient whose treatment included radiotherapy and nephrectomy. In DNA form, the CDR3 reads TGTGCCAGTAGTATAACGGCGGCAGCTTCCTACAATGAGCAGTTCTTC. This gives the protein CASSITAAASYNEQFF.